These T cell receptor beta chains were read from a single sample in a study of blood T cell repertoires in COVID-19. The repertoire was sequenced with immunoSEQ multiplex PCR; TCRdb's copy has only in-frame clones and lacks some. The sample consists of about 250,000 clones, about 85% of them appearing once. Sequencing was carried out using peripheral blood. The receptors here all came from a woman of 80 years or more with acute or convalescent COVID-19. Both conserved end residues are part of each CDR3. Some rows mark clone size as missing; the rest say once, few, many or name a class of expanded clone.

cdr3_aa | v_call | clone_size
CASSPAGQDYNEQFF | TRBV5-1 | NA
CASSSNTEGVYEQYF | TRBV11-3 | NA
CASSPRGTGRSGRKGNEQFF | TRBV23-1 | few
CASNRGSNQPQHF | TRBV6-5 | NA
CASSLNRGYGYTF | TRBV5-6 | NA
CASTSDRGKGNEKLFF | TRBV6-6 | once
CASSLGTGEDDEQYF | TRBV5-6 | NA
CASSSDSNSPLHF | TRBV28 | NA
CASSPGQGLSLREQYF | TRBV4-1 | NA
CASSEAPGGLAPLGQYF | TRBV6-1 | NA
CASSLLGLAGYSNEQFF | TRBV27 | NA
CASSMSPLAPYNEQFF | TRBV19 | NA
CASSFVSEKLFF | TRBV5-6 | NA
CASSLMSSYNEQFF | TRBV5-1 | NA
CASSTTQGGYGYTF | TRBV27 | NA
CASSLEGSKDPSDTQYF | TRBV5-1 | NA
CASRNNGLAGNTGELFF | TRBV3-1/TRBV3-2 | NA
CAISESGLAYNEQFF | TRBV10-3 | NA
CASSIGGYRGRDTQYF | TRBV5-1 | NA
CASSRTSGVNTGELFF | TRBV5-1 | NA
CASSYSRQGEAFF | TRBV6-5 | many
CASSISGPNTEAFF | TRBV19 | many
CASSTGGAGETQYF | TRBV2 | few
CASSSVPRTEAFF | TRBV28 | NA
CASSSREPSSPLHF | TRBV5-4 | NA
CASSPSGSSGYTF | TRBV5-1 | NA
CASGRTEKLFF | TRBV25-1 | NA
CASSQAPEGQPQHF | TRBV3-1/TRBV3-2 | NA
CAIRVGSGNTIYF | TRBV7-9 | NA
CASSAHGSEISYEQYF | TRBV6-1 | NA
CASSLAPGGTEAFF | TRBV5-4 | NA
CASSPPRGSTGELFF | TRBV11-3 | NA
CSVTGGAGELFF | TRBV29-1 | NA
CASSDGPYEQYF | TRBV25-1 | NA
CASSYRGTSNHEQYF | TRBV6-5 | NA
CASSVGSDSNQPQHF | TRBV9 | NA
CASQGSGRPTETQYF | TRBV2 | NA
CASSSQTRASEGGTYNEQFF | TRBV7-3 | NA
CASSTNGDTQYF | TRBV19 | NA
CASSRVSGVDYEQYF | TRBV4-1 | NA
CASQSGYEQYF | TRBV18 | NA
CASSRQMNTEAFF | TRBV12-3/TRBV12-4 | once
CASSREYGYTF | TRBV5-8 | NA
CASSFLSAGSYNEQFF | TRBV7-2 | NA
CASSEWGTGFSSYNEQFF | TRBV6-1 | once
CASSRTGDRETQYF | TRBV7-3 | NA
CASSWGIAGDQETQYF | TRBV11-2 | NA
CASSRRDSANYGYTF | TRBV5-4 | NA
CASSLGHGPYEQYF | TRBV11-3 | NA
CASSYDRREYF | TRBV12-3/TRBV12-4 | once
CASTLEWRDYSNQPQHF | TRBV4-1 | few
CASSQDQEGLIVDQPQHF | TRBV14 | NA
CAIRKGQGWNEQYF | TRBV10-3 | NA
CASSGRAGGQNEQFF | TRBV7-2 | NA
CASSLALDRTYEQYF | TRBV5-1 | NA
CASSFLAGVTQETQYF | TRBV11-2 | NA
CASRDSQGPYGYTF | TRBV6-5 | few
CASSSGGYQPQHF | TRBV12-3/TRBV12-4 | NA
CASSEQLNQPQHF | TRBV6-1 | NA
CASSLAPGSSYNEQFF | TRBV5-1 | NA